This T cell receptor (beta chain) was retrieved from a study of blood T cell repertoires in COVID-19 (dated by TCRdb to about 2020). Study-level background: The collaborator samples originated in the United States, Italy and Spain and spanned the acute and convalescent phases of COVID-19. The prospective study material was composed of cDNA or gDNA derived from T cells, B-cell-depleted T cells, or PBMCs. The dataset comprised deeply sampled blood TCRbeta repertoires from subjects exposed to, actively infected with, or recovered from COVID-19. The repertoires were made available in a free public database intended to serve as a resource for research on the immune response to SARS-CoV-2. Samples came from the ongoing ImmuneRACE study (first 160 participants) plus 1,254 subjects from 6 global collaborators. A de-identified subject ID, COVID-19 status, age in years and sex were almost always included in the sample metadata. Where HLA class I and class II types were available, the types were taken from metadata supplied by the sample provider, not from assay-based typing. What the research found in general, with its limitations: How much clinical and demographic metadata was included differed by source and by participant, and the metadata was provided uncurated.

Each collaborating institution followed its own protocols to collect whole blood in K2EDTA tubes. Collaborator samples were shipped for TCRbeta analysis as frozen whole blood, isolated PBMCs, or DNA extracted from either sample type. TCRbeta CDR3 regions were amplified from genomic DNA by means of the immunoSEQ Assay, a bias-controlled multiplex PCR. Per the original workflow: The number of nucleated cells in each sample was estimated from the amplification of reference gene primers within the assay. Sequence reads were collapsed and filtered to measure the absolute abundance of every unique TCRbeta CDR3 rearrangement. For each sample, productive Simpson clonality was calculated as the square root of Simpson's diversity index across productive rearrangements. Here the immuneACCESS table is served through TCRdb, limited to in-frame sequences with V and J called. Missing clones are a known gap in these copies; in checked studies unresolved V genes cover under half, and the rest lacks a known reason. D and trimming come from the DNA, and the V and J calls and clone size come from that table. A total of about 160,000 clones appear in this sample, about 83% of them only once. Clones ranked in the top ten supply approximately 13% of the sample.

The cysteine opens and the phenylalanine closes a CDR3 of 14 amino acids. The only DNA kept is the CDR3, 42 bases in frame from the first base. Here V drops 1 base and J drops 7 bases, and the junction holds 5 bases not matched to any gene. Sequences LGHDT (CDR1) and YNNKEL (CDR2) are obtained from the germline V gene (reference sequence). Concerning this clone itself: Its antigen has not been determined. Base qualities are not at hand, and no much larger clone is one base apart.

The source of this sequence is an elderly woman with acute or convalescent COVID-19. The sequenced sample was peripheral blood. The chain joins TRBV3-1 (or the pseudogene TRBV3-2) to TRBJ2-3; 7 nucleotides in the junction match TRBD2. The CDR3 is CASSQVGGGYTQYF. The DNA reads TGTGCCAGCAGCCAAGTTGGCGGGGGATATACGCAGTATTTT.